The clone carrying this T cell receptor (beta chain) was observed at least ten times. MiXCR was run by TCRdb on the 5' RACE reads, yielding one entry per CDR3 protein. The sample lists approximately 98,000 distinct CDR3 sequences, roughly a sixth occurring once. This sample was included in a study of T-cell memory formation after mild COVID-19. V shed 8 bases and J shed 5 bases, with 12 bases lying between them. The CDR3 length is 13 residues. The germline gives CDR1 SGHTA, CDR2 FQGTGA. The material sequenced was PBMCs or a T cell subset sorted from them (not recorded which). The TCR sequence derives from a man younger than 35 who had mild COVID-19 (a few samples of this study predate the infection). Cell type and time point are not known. The chain uses TRBV7-3 and TRBJ2-2, with D uncertain. DNA for the CDR3: TGTGCCAGCCGTGAGACCAATACCGGGGAGCTGTTTTTT. This translates into CASRETNTGELFF.